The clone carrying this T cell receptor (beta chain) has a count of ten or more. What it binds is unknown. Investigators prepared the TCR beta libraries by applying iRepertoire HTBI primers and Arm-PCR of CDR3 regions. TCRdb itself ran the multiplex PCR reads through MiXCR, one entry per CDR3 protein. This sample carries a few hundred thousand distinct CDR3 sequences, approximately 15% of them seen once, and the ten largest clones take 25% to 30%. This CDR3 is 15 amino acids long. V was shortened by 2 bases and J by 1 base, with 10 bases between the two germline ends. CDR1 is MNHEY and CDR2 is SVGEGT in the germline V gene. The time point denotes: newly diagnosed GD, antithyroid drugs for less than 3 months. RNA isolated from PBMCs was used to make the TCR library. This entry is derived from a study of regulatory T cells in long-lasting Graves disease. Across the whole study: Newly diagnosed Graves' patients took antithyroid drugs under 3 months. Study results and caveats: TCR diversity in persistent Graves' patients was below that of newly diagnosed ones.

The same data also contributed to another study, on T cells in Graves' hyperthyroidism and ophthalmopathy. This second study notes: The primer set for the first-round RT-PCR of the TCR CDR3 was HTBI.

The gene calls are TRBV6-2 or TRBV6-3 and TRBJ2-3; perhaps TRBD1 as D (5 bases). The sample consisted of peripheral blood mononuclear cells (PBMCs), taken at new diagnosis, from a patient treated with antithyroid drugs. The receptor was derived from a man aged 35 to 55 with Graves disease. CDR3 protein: CASSYLDIGTDTQYF. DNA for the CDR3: TGTGCCAGCAGTTACCTGGACATTGGCACAGATACGCAGTATTTT.